One T cell receptor (beta chain) is described in this entry. Its antigen is unknown. Trimming at V came to 0 bases and at J to 4 bases, leaving 7 bases not matched to a gene. The germline gives CDR1 SGHRS, CDR2 YFSETQ. The CDR3 is 15 amino acids. TCRdb keeps only in-frame clones here, not all; method: immunoSEQ multiplex PCR. The sample contains around 54,000 clones, approximately 89% of which appear only once. The source of the sample is a study of OX40 agonist ivuxolimab in advanced cancers. Findings and limits, study-wide: There were, on average, more expanded clones in CD8+ T cells than in CD4+.

The rearrangement joins TRBV5-1 to TRBJ2-7, with 7 bases lining up with TRBD1. The sequencing here drew on CD4+ or CD8+ T cells sorted from blood, taken in a trial of the OX40 agonist ivuxolimab. The clonotype was recovered from an adult with an advanced solid tumor such as melanoma, head and neck, liver or kidney cancer. CDR3 sequence: CASSLEGGVFYEQYF. The CDR3 DNA reads TGCGCCAGCAGCTTGGAAGGGGGCGTGTTTTACGAGCAGTACTTC.